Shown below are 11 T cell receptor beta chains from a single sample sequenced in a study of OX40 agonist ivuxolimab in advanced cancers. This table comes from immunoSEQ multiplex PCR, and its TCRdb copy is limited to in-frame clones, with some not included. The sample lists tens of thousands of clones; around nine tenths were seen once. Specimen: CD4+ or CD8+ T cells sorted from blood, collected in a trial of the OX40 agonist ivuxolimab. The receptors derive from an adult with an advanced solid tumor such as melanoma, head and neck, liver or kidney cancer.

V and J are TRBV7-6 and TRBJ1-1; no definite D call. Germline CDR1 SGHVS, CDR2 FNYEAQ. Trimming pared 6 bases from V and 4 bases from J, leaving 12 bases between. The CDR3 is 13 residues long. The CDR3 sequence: CASREQLGTEAFF. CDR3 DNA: TGTGCCAGCAGGGAACAGTTGGGCACTGAAGCTTTCTTT.

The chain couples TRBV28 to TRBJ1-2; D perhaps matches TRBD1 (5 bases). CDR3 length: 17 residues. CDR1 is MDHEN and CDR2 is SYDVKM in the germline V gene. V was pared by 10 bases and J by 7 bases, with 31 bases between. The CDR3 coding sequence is TGTGCCACCACTGGGTTGGGGAGGGGAGTCGCTGCTGGTGGCTACACCTTC. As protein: CATTGLGRGVAAGGYTF.

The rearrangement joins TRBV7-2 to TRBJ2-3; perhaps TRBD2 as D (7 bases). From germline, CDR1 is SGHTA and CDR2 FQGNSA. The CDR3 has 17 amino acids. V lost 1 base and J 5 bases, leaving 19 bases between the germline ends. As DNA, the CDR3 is TGTGCCAGCAGCTTAGACCTCGTGGGGGGGCTTGAAGATACGCAGTATTTT. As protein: CASSLDLVGGLEDTQYF.

The CDR3 bases are TGTGCCAGCAGCTTAGGCGACAGGTATGCCACTGAAGCTTTCTTT. Its translation: CASSLGDRYATEAFF. The rearrangement uses TRBV7-9 and TRBJ1-1; D is perhaps TRBD1 (6 bases). The CDR3 totals 15 residues. Trimming removed 1 base at V and 4 bases at J, with 13 bases between. CDR1 and CDR2 from the germline V gene are SEHNR and FQNEAQ (reference sequence).

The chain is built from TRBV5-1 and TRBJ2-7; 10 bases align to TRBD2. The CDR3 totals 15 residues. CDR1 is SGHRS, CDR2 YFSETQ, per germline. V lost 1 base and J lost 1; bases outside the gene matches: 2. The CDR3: CASSLSGGVSYEQYF. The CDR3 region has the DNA TGCGCCAGCAGCTTGAGCGGGGGGGTGTCCTACGAGCAGTACTTC.

CDR3 protein: CASSLPPGRSNQPQHF. The CDR3 DNA sequence: TGTGCCAGCAGCTTACCGCCGGGCAGGAGCAATCAGCCCCAGCATTTT. The genes are TRBV13 and TRBJ1-5; D remains unclear. The germline V gene encodes CDR1 PRHDT and CDR2 FYEKMQ (reference sequence). This CDR3 has 16 residues. Trimming removed 2 bases from V and 1 base from J, with 12 bases in between.

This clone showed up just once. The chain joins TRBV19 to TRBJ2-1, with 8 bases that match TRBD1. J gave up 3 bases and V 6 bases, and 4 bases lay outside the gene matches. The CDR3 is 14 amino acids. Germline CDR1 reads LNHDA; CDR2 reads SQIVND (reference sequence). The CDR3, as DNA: TGTGCCAGTAGAGGACAGGGCAGCTACAATGAGCAGTTCTTC. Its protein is CASRGQGSYNEQFF.

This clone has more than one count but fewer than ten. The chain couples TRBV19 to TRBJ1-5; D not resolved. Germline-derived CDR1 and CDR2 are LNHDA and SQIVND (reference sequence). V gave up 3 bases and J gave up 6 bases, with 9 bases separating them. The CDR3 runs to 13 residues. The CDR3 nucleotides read TGTGCCAGTAGTATGGGAGGGAGTCAGCCCCAGCATTTT. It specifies CASSMGGSQPQHF.

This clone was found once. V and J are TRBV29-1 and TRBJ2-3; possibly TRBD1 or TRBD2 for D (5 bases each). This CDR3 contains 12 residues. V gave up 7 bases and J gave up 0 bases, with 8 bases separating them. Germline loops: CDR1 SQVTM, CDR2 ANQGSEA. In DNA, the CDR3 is TGCAGCGCCAGGGACAGCACAGATACGCAGTATTTT. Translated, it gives CSARDSTDTQYF.

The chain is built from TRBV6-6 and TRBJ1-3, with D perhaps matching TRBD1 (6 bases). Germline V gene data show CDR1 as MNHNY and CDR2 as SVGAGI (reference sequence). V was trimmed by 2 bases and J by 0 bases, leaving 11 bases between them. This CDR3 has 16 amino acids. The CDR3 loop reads CASSYQGSHSGNTIYF. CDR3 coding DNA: TGTGCCAGCAGTTACCAGGGGTCCCACTCTGGAAACACCATATATTTT.

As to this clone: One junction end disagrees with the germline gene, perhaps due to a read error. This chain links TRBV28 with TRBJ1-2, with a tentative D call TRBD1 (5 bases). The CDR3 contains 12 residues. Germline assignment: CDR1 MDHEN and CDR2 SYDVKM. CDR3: CASSLWNAGDFF. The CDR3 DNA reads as TGTGCCAGCAGTTTATGGAACGCCGGGGACTTCTTC.